A selection of T cell receptor beta chains follows, all from one sample in a study of blood T cell repertoires in COVID-19. TCRdb's copy holds only in-frame clones and misses some; the assay was immunoSEQ multiplex PCR. The sample contains roughly 360,000 clones, roughly four fifths of which appear only once. The sequencing sample was made of peripheral blood. These receptors all stem from a human donor with acute or convalescent COVID-19. The donor label of this sample is uncertain. Each CDR3 is given with its conserved first and last residue. The D gene is left open where the match is weak. Clone size is stated in some rows and not others, as once, few, many or a class when expanded.

v_gene,d_gene,abundance,j_gene,CDR3nt,CDR3aa
TRBV28,TRBD1,-,TRBJ1-4,TGTGCCAGCAGTTTAACGCTCGGACAGGGGCTTCCAACTAATGAAAAACTGTTTTTT,CASSLTLGQGLPTNEKLFF
TRBV12-3/TRBV12-4,-,-,TRBJ1-2,TGTGCCAGCAGTTTACCAGGGATCTATGGCTACACCTTC,CASSLPGIYGYTF
TRBV10-2,-,few,TRBJ2-4,TGCGCCAGCACCCTCTCGGGGATGGGCAAAAACATTCAGTACTTC,CASTLSGMGKNIQYF
TRBV11-1,-,-,TRBJ1-1,TGTGCCAGCAGCTTGACAGCTGAAGCTTTCTTT,CASSLTAEAFF
TRBV6-6,TRBD1,-,TRBJ1-5,TGTGCCAGCATAGACAGGGGTGGCAATCAGCCCCAGCATTTT,CASIDRGGNQPQHF
TRBV27,TRBD1,-,TRBJ1-2,TGTGCCAGCACTGCGAGATCCGGGACAGGGGGAGGCTACACCTTC,CASTARSGTGGGYTF
TRBV6-5,TRBD2,-,TRBJ2-7,TGTGCCAGCAGTTACGGGGGGGGAGACACCTACGAGCAGTACTTC,CASSYGGGDTYEQYF
TRBV29-1,TRBD1,-,TRBJ1-1,TGCAGCTATCTCGGGGACAGGGCCACTGAAGCTTTCTTT,CSYLGDRATEAFF
TRBV7-2,TRBD1,-,TRBJ2-3,TGTGCCAGCAGTCGCGACAGGGGTGATACGCAGTATTTT,CASSRDRGDTQYF
TRBV20-1,-,-,TRBJ1-1,TGCAGTGCTAGTCGACAGCCGAACACTGAAGCTTTCTTT,CSASRQPNTEAFF
TRBV6-5,-,-,TRBJ2-1,TGTGCCACTACTACCCCGAGACAGGTCGACAATGAGCAGTTCTTC,CATTTPRQVDNEQFF
TRBV30,-,-,TRBJ1-3,TGTGCCTGGAGCCTCCGCGGGGTACGACATTTT,CAWSLRGVRHF
TRBV4-2,-,-,TRBJ1-3,TGTGCCAGCAGCCAAGATGGGGCCCGAACCTCTGGAAACACCATATATTTT,CASSQDGARTSGNTIYF
TRBV4-1,-,-,TRBJ2-7,TGCGCCAGCAGCCAAGTCTTAGCAGCCGCTTACGAGCAGTACTTC,CASSQVLAAAYEQYF
TRBV5-4,-,-,TRBJ2-1,TGTGCCAGCAGCTTGGGGGGGGACAATGAGCAGTTCTTC,CASSLGGDNEQFF
TRBV6-1,-,once,TRBJ1-2,TGTGCCAGCAGTGAGTTCAGGGTTGGCTACACCTTC,CASSEFRVGYTF
TRBV18,-,-,TRBJ2-1,TGTGCCAGCTCACCACGGGGCGGTGAGCAGTTCTTC,CASSPRGGEQFF
TRBV12-5,-,-,TRBJ2-7,TGTGCTAGTGGTGTGACACCTTACGAGCAGTACTTC,CASGVTPYEQYF
TRBV24-1,-,-,TRBJ1-2,TGTGCCACCAGTGCCTCCGCGGCTGGCTACACCTTC,CATSASAAGYTF
TRBV6-4,-,-,TRBJ1-1,TGTGCCAGCAGAGGGACACTAAACACTGAAGCTTTCTTT,CASRGTLNTEAFF
TRBV30,TRBD1,-,TRBJ1-2,TGTGCCTGGTCACCGGGACAGAACTTTTATGGCTACACCTTC,CAWSPGQNFYGYTF
TRBV7-4,-,-,TRBJ2-7,TGTGCCAGCAGTTCTCCACCCGGGACACAAGTCTACGAGCAGTACTTC,CASSSPPGTQVYEQYF
TRBV3-1/TRBV3-2,TRBD1,few,TRBJ2-2,TGTGCCAGCAGCCGCCTGACAGGGGGCACCGGGGAGCTGTTTTTT,CASSRLTGGTGELFF
TRBV7-2,-,-,TRBJ1-2,TGTGCCAGCAGCCCCATCGGGGAGGGAAGGGGCTACACCTTC,CASSPIGEGRGYTF
TRBV28,TRBD1,-,TRBJ1-5,TGTGCCAGCAGTCCGTCACAGGGGGCATTTAATCAGCCCCAGCATTTT,CASSPSQGAFNQPQHF
TRBV2,TRBD2,-,TRBJ2-1,TGTGCCAGCAGTGTAGAGGTAGCGGGGCGCCTCAATGAGCAGTTCTTC,CASSVEVAGRLNEQFF
TRBV5-1,TRBD1,-,TRBJ1-2,TGCGCCAGCAGCCCGGGACAGGGGGCATATGGCTACACCTTC,CASSPGQGAYGYTF
TRBV19,TRBD1,-,TRBJ1-2,TGTGCCAGTAGTCCATCGACAGGGGGCTCCTATGGCTACACCTTC,CASSPSTGGSYGYTF
TRBV11-2,-,-,TRBJ1-2,TGTGCCAGCAGCGTAGACGGGGTCTATGGCTACACCTTC,CASSVDGVYGYTF
TRBV29-1,TRBD1,few,TRBJ1-1,TGCAGCGTTTTGGTTGGGGCAGGGGGCACTGAAGCTTTCTTT,CSVLVGAGGTEAFF
TRBV27,-,-,TRBJ2-7,TGTGCCAGCAGTTCCGGGACAGAGCAGTACTTC,CASSSGTEQYF
TRBV5-5,TRBD1,-,TRBJ1-3,TGTGCCAGCAGCTTCCAGGGGGAATATGGAAACACCATATATTTT,CASSFQGEYGNTIYF
TRBV6-5,-,-,TRBJ1-2,TGTGCCAGCAGGGATCCGGCCTCCGGGGCGGGGGGCTACACCTTC,CASRDPASGAGGYTF